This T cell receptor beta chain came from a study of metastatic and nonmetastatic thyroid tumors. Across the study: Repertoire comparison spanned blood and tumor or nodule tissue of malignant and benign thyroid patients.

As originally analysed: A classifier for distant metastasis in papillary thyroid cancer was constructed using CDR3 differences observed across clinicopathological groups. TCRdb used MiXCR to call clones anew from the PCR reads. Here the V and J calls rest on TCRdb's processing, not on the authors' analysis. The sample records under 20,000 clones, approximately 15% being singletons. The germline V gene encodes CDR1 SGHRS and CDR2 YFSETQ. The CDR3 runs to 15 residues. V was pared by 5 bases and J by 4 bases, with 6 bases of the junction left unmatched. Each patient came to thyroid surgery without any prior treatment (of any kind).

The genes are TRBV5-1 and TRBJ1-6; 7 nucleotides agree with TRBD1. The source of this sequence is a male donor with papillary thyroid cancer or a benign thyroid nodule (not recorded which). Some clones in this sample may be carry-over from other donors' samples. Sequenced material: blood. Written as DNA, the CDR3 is TGCGCCAGCAGAGGGGAGGACAGGTATAATTCACCCCTCCACTTT. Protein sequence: CASRGEDRYNSPLHF.